The source of this T cell receptor (beta chain) is a study of cytomegalovirus exposure and HLA in healthy donors. The wider study: Among the 300 to 400 donors who were genotyped, over 70% fell in the genetic ancestry cluster that is associated with self-reported Caucasian donors.

For this clone: What it binds is unknown.

The PCR contained 60 Vbeta and 13 Jbeta primers. Only in-frame clones appear in the TCRdb table, and some are missing; sequencing was by immunoSEQ multiplex PCR. The top ten hold approximately 2.5% of the sample, which has approximately 55,000 clones, roughly four fifths seen once. From germline, CDR1 is MGHRA and CDR2 YSYEKL. V was pared by 2 bases and J by 8 bases, with 19 bases between. This CDR3 region has 16 residues. The study, taken as a whole, reports: Clonal expansion, a later analysis showed, was greater in HLA-associated TCR beta chains than in equally common others. Sequencing likely produced, as an artifact, a cluster of highly shared sequence variants.

The sequence was obtained from a boy aged 5 to 17 in good health and CMV-seropositive. Material: PBMCs. V usage is TRBV4-1 and J usage is TRBJ2-1; perhaps TRBD2 as D (6 bases). The CDR3 loop is CASSQKNSGARDEQFF. DNA for the CDR3: TGCGCCAGCAGCCAAAAAAATAGCGGCGCTCGGGATGAGCAGTTCTTC.